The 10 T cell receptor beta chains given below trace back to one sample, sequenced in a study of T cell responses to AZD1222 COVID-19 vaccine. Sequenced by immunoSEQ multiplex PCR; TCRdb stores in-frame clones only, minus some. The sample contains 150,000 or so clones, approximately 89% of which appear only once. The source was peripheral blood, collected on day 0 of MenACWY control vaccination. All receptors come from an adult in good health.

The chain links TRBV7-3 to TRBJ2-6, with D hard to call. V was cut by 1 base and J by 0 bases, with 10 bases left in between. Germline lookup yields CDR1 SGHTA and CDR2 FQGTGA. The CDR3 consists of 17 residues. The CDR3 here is CASSLRGGNSGANVLTF. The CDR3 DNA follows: TGTGCCAGCAGCTTAAGAGGCGGCAACTCTGGGGCCAACGTCCTGACTTTC.

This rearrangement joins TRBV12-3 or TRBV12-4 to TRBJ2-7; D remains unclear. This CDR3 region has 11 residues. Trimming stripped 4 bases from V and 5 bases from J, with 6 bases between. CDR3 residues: CASSSRNEQYF. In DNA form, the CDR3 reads TGTGCCAGCAGTTCTCGGAACGAGCAGTACTTC.

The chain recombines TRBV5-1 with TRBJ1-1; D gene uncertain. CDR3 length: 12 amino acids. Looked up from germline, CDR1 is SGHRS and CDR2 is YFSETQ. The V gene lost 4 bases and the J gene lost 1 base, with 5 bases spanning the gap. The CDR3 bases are TGCGCCAGCAGCCCGGGGAACACTGAAGCTTTCTTT. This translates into CASSPGNTEAFF.

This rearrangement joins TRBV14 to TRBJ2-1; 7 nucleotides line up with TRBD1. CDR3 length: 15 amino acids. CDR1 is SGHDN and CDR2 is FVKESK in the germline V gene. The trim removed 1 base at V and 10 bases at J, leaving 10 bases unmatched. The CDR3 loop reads CASSQGRTGPYEQFF. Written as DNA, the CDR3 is TGTGCCAGCAGCCAAGGGAGGACAGGTCCCTACGAGCAGTTCTTC.

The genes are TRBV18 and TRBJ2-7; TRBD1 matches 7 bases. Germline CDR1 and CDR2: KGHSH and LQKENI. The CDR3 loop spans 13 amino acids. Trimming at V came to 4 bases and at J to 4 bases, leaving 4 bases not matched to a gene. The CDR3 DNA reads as TGTGCCAGCTCACGGGGGACAGCTTACGAGCAGTACTTC. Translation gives CASSRGTAYEQYF.

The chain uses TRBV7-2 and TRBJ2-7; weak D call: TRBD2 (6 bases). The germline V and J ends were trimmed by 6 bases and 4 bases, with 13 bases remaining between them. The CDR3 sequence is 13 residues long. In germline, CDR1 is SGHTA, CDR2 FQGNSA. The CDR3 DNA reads TGTGCCAGCAGTATTAGCGGTTCTTACGAGCAGTACTTC. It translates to CASSISGSYEQYF.

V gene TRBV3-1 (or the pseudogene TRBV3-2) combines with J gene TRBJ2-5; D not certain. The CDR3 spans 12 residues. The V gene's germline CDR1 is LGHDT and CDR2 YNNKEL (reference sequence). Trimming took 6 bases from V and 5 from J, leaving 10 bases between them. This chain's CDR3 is CASSSAEETQYF. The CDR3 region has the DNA TGTGCCAGCAGTTCCGCGGAGGAGACCCAGTACTTC.

The CDR3 DNA follows: TGTGCCAGCAGTGAAGCCGGGAGCACAGATACGCAGTATTTT. It yields the protein CASSEAGSTDTQYF. This chain links TRBV2 with TRBJ2-3, with D unclear. Germline CDR1 reads SNHLY; CDR2 reads FYNNEI. CDR3 length: 14 residues. The ends were cut back, 0 bases at V and 0 bases at J, with 4 bases in the middle.

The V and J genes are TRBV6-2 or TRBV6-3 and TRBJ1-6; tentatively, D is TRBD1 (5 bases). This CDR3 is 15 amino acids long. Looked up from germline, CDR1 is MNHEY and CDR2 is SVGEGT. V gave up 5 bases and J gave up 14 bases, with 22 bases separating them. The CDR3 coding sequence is TGTGCCAGCAGTACATCGGGGACCAACGCAAACACCCTCCACTTT. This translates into CASSTSGTNANTLHF.

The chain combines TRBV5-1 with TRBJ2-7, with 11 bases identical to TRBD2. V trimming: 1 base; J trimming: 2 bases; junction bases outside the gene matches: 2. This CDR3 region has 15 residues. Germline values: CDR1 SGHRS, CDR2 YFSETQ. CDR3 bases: TGCGCCAGCAGCTTGACTAGCGGGGGACCCTACGAGCAGTACTTC. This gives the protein CASSLTSGGPYEQYF.